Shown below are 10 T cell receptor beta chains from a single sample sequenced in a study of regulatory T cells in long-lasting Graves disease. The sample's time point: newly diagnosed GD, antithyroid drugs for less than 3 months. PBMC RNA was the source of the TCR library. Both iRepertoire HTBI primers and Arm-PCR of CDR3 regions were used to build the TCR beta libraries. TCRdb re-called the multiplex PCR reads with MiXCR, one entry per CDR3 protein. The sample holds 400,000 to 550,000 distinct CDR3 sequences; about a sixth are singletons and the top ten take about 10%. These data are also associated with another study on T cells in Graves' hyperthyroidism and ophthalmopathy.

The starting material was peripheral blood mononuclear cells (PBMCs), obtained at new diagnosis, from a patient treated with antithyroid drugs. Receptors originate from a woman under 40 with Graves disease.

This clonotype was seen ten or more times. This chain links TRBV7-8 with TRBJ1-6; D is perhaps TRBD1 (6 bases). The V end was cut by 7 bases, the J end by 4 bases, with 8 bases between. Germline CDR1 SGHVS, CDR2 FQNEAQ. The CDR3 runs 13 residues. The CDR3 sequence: CASNQGYNSPLHF. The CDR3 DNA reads TGTGCCAGCAACCAGGGGTATAATTCACCCCTCCACTTT.

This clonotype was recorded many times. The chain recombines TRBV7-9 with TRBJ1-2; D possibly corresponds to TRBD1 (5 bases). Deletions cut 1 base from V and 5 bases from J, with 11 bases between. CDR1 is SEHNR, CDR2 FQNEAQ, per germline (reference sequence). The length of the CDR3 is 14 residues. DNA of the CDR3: TGTGCCAGCAGCTTAGGACAGCAACAATATGGCTACACCTTC. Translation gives CASSLGQQQYGYTF.

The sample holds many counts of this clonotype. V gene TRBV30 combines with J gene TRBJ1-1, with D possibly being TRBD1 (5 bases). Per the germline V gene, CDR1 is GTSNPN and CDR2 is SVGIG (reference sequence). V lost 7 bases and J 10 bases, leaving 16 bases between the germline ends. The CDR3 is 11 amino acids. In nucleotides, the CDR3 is TGTGCCTTTCACCGAGGGACCCGAGCTTTCTTT. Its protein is CAFHRGTRAFF.

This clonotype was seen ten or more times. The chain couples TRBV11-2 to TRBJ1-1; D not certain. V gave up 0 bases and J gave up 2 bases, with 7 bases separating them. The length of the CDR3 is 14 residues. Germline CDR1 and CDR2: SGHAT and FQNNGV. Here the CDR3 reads CASSLDGSNTEAFF. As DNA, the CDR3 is TGTGCCAGCAGCTTAGATGGATCAAACACTGAAGCTTTCTTT.

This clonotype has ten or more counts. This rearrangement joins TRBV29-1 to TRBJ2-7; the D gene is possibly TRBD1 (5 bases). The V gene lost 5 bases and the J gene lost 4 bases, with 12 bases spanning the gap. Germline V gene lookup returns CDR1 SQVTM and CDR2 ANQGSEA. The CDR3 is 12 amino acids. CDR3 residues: CSVTDSSYEQYF. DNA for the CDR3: TGCAGCGTTACCGACAGCTCTTACGAGCAGTACTTC.

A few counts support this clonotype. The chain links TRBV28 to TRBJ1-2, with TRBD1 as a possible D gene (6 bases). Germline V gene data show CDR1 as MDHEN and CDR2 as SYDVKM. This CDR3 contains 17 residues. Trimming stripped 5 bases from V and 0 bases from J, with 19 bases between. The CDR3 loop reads CASSPRGILIPNYGYTF. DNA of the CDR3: TGTGCCAGCAGTCCGAGGGGGATCCTTATTCCTAACTATGGCTACACCTTC.

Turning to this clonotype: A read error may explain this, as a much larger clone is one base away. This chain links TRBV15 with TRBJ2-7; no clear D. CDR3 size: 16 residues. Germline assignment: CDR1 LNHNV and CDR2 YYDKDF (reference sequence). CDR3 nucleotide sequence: TGTGCCACCAGCAGAGACCAGGTCGTCAGCTCCTGCGAGCAGTACTTC. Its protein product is CATSRDQVVSSCEQYF.

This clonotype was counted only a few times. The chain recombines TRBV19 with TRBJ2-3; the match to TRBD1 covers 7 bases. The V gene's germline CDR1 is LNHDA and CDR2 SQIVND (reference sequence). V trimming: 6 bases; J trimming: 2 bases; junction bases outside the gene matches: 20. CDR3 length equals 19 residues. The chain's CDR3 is CASSPRSSGQLLFTDTQYF. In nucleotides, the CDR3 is TGTGCCAGTAGCCCTCGCTCCTCGGGACAGCTACTTTTCACAGATACGCAGTATTTT.

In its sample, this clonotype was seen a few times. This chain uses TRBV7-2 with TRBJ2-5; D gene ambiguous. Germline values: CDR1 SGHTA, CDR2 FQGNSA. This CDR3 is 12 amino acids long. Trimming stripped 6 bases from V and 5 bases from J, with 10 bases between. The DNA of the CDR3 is TGTGCCAGCAGGTACCCCGGGGAGACCCAGTACTTC. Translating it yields CASRYPGETQYF.

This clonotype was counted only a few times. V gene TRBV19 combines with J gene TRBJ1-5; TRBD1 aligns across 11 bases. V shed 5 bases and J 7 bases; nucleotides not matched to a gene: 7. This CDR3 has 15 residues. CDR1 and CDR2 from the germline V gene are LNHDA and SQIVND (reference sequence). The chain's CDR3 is CASSVGTGGGQPQHF. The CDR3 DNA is TGTGCCAGTAGTGTCGGGACAGGGGGAGGACAGCCCCAGCATTTT. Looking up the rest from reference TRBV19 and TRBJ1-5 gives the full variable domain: DGGITQSPKYLFRKEGQNVTLSCEQNLNHDAMYWYRQDPGQGLRLIYYSQIVNDFQKGDIAEGYSVSREKKESFPLTVTSAQKNPTAFYLCASSVGTGGGQPQHFGDGTRLSIL.